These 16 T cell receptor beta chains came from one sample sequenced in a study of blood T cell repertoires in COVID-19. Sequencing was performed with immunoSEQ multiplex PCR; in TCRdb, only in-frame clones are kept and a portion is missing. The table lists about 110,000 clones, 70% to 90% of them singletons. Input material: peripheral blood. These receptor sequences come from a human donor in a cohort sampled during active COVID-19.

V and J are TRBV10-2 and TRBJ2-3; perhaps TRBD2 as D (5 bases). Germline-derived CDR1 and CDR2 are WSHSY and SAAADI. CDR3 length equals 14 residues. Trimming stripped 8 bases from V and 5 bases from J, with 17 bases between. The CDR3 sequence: CASSEQRRKDTQYF. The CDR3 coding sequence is TGCGCCAGCTCGGAGCAGCGGCGGAAAGATACGCAGTATTTT.

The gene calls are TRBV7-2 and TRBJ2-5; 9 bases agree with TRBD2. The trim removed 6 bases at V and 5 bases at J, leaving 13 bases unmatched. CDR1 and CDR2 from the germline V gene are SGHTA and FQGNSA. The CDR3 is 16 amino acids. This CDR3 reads CASRSGGSGGRETQYF. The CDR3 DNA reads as TGTGCCAGCAGATCCGGGGGTAGCGGGGGTCGGGAGACCCAGTACTTC.

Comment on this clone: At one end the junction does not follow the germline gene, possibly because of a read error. The CDR3 loop is CAGSPNLAGAGETQYF. CDR3 DNA: TGTGCCGGCTCACCAAATCTAGCGGGAGCGGGAGAGACCCAGTACTTC. The chain employs TRBV18 and TRBJ2-5; 10 bases map to TRBD2. This CDR3 contains 16 residues. Per the germline V gene, CDR1 is KGHSH and CDR2 is LQKENI.

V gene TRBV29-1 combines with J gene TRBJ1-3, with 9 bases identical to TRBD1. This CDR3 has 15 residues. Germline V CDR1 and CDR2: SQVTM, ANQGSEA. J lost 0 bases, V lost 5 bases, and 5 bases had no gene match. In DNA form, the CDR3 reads TGCAGCGTTAGCTTGACAGGGGGCTCTGGAAACACCATATATTTT. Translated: CSVSLTGGSGNTIYF.

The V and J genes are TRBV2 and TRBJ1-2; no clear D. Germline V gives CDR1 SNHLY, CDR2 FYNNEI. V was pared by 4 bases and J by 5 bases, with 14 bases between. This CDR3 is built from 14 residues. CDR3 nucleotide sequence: TGTGCCAGCAGTGCTGAGGAGGGAGTTTATGGCTACACCTTC. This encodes CASSAEEGVYGYTF.

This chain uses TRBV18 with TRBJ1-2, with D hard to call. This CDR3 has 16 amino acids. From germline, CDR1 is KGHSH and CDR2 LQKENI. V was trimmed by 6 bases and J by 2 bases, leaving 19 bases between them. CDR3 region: CASSNTGRQINYGYTF. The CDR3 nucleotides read TGTGCCAGCTCCAACACGGGTCGTCAGATCAACTATGGCTACACCTTC.

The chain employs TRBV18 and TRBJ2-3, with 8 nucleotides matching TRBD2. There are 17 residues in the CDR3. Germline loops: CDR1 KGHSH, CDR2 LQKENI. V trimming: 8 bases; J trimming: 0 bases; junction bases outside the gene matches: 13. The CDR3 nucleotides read TGTGCCAGCCGTCACGAGCGGGGGTCCTCTAGCACAGATACGCAGTATTTT. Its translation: CASRHERGSSSTDTQYF.

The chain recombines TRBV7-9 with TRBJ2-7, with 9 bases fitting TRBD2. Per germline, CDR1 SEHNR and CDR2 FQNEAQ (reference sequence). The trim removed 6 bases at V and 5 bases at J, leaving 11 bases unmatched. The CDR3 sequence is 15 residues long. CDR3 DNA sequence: TGTGCCAGCAGTGACCCAATAGCGGGAGTCGACGAGCAGTACTTC. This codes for CASSDPIAGVDEQYF.

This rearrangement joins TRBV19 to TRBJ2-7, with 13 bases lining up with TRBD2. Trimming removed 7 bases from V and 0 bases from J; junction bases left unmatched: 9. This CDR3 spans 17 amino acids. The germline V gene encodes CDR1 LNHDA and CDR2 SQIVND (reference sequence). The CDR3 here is CASTRTSGGTTSYEQYF. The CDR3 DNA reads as TGTGCCAGTACCCGGACTAGCGGGGGAACCACCTCCTACGAGCAGTACTTC.

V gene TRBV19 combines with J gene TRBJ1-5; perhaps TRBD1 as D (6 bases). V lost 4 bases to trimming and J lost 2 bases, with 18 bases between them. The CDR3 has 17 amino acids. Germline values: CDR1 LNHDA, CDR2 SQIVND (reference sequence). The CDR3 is CASSTFTTGFGNQPQHF. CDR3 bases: TGTGCCAGTAGTACCTTCACTACAGGGTTCGGCAATCAGCCCCAGCATTTT.

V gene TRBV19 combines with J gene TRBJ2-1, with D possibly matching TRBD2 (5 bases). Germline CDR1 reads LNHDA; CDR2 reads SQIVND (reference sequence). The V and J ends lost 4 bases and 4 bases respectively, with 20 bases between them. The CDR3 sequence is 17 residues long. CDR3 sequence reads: CASSTLRWSGSYNEQFF. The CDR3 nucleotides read TGTGCCAGTAGTACCCTGCGATGGAGCGGCTCGTACAATGAGCAGTTCTTC.

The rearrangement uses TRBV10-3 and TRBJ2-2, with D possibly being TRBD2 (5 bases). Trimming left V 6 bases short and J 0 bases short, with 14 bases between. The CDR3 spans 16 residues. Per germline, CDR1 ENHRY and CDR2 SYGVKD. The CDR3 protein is CAISPSGNANTGELFF. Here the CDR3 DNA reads TGTGCCATCAGCCCCAGCGGAAACGCGAACACCGGGGAGCTGTTTTTT.

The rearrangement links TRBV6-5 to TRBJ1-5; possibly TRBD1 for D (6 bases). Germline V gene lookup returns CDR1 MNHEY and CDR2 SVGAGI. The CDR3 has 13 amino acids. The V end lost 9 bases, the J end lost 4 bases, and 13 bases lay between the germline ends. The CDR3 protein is CASRQAPNQPQHF. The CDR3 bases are TGTGCCAGTCGACAGGCTCCGAATCAGCCCCAGCATTTT.

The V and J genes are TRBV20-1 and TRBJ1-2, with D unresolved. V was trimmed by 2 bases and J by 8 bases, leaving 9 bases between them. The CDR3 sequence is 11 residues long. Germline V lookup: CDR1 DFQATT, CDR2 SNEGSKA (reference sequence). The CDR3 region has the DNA TGCAGTGCTAGAATTATGGGCGGCTACACCTTC. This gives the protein CSARIMGGYTF.

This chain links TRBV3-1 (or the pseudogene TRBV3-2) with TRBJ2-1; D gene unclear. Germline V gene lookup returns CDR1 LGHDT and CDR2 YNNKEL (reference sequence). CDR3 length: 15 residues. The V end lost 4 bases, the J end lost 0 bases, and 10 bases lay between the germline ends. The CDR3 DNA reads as TGTGCCAGCAGCCTCGGGTCAAGCTCCTACAATGAGCAGTTCTTC. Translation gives CASSLGSSSYNEQFF.

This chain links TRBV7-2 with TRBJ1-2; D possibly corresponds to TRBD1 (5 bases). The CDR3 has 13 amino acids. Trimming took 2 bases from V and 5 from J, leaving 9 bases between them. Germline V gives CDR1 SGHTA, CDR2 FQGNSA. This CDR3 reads CASSLPGFYGYTF. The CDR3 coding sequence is TGTGCCAGCAGCTTACCAGGGTTTTATGGCTACACCTTC.